The 4 T cell receptor beta chains reported below all come from one sample, sequenced in a study of blood T cell repertoires in COVID-19. Method: immunoSEQ multiplex PCR; TCRdb's copy keeps in-frame clones and lacks some. The sample has about 300,000 clones; 80% to 90% are singletons. What was sequenced was PBMCs or T cells enriched from blood (not recorded which). The receptors were gathered from a man under 40 who had recovered from COVID-19.

This clone was detected only a few times. CDR3 in amino acids: CASSGPTDNQPQHF. The CDR3 DNA reads as TGTGCCAGCAGTGGGCCGACAGACAATCAGCCCCAGCATTTT. This sequence joins TRBV2 and TRBJ1-5, with a weak D call TRBD1 (5 bases). Looked up from germline, CDR1 is SNHLY and CDR2 is FYNNEI. The CDR3 runs 14 residues. Trimming took 4 bases from V and 3 from J, leaving 10 bases between them. Using reference TRBV2 and TRBJ1-5 for the parts outside the CDR3, the full variable domain is EPEVTQTPSHQVTQMGQEVILRCVPISNHLYFYWYRQILGQKVEFLVSFYNNEISEKSEIFDDQFSVERPDGSNFTLKIRSTKLEDSAMYFCASSGPTDNQPQHFGDGTRLSIL.

CDR3 coding DNA: TGCGCCAGCAGCTTGGTCCGCCAGCGCGGGACAGATACGCAGTATTTT. Translated: CASSLVRQRGTDTQYF. The chain recombines TRBV5-1 with TRBJ2-3; the D gene is possibly TRBD2 (5 bases). The CDR3 extends over 16 amino acids. Germline V gives CDR1 SGHRS, CDR2 YFSETQ. V lost 0 bases to trimming and J lost 3 bases, with 14 bases between them.

This clone was observed once. The chain recombines TRBV7-9 with TRBJ2-5, with 9 bases aligning to TRBD1. Trimming cost V 8 bases and J 5 bases; bases outside gene matches: 12. The CDR3 runs to 15 residues. The germline gives CDR1 SEHNR, CDR2 FQNEAQ (reference sequence). This CDR3 is CASQPGTGINETQYF. The CDR3 DNA reads as TGTGCCAGCCAGCCCGGGACAGGGATTAATGAGACCCAGTACTTC.

The CDR3 sequence is CAKTGTGDDEQYF. CDR3 DNA sequence: TGCGCCAAAACCGGGACAGGGGACGACGAGCAGTACTTC. The chain joins TRBV10-1 to TRBJ2-7; 10 bases fit TRBD1. V dropped 10 bases and J dropped 5; count of bases not matched to a gene: 8. There are 13 residues in the CDR3. Germline V gene sequence: CDR1 WNHNN, CDR2 SYGVQD (reference sequence).